A selection of T cell receptor beta chains follows, all from one sample in a study of blood T cell repertoires in COVID-19. Sequencing used immunoSEQ multiplex PCR; TCRdb keeps in-frame clones, though not all of them. Counted here are 60,000 to 70,000 clones, roughly 71% occurring once; the ten biggest clones make up under 30%. Material: peripheral blood. These receptors all stem from a woman aged 80 or older with acute or convalescent COVID-19. Both conserved end residues are part of each CDR3. A D gene is named only where the DNA matches it firmly. Clone size is not always given. Where it is, it says once, few, many or a class for expanded clones.

CDR3: CASSPPQTGGNEKLFF
D: TRBD1
size: NA
V: TRBV6-6

CDR3: CASSRGSTGKVEKLFF
D: TRBD1
size: NA
V: TRBV28

CDR3: CASSYPMNTEAFF
D: NA
size: NA
V: TRBV6-2/TRBV6-3

CDR3: CAISERLAGNNEQFF
D: TRBD2
size: NA
V: TRBV10-3

CDR3: CASSISGGDTQYF
D: TRBD1
size: NA
V: TRBV19

CDR3: CASSRSGTRHTGELFF
D: TRBD2
size: once
V: TRBV18

CDR3: CASSYRGSSGNTIYF
D: NA
size: NA
V: TRBV6-5

CDR3: CASSLGSGEETQYF
D: NA
size: NA
V: TRBV11-2

CDR3: CASSPPGLSADTQYF
D: NA
size: NA
V: TRBV5-1

CDR3: CASRRQGAYEQYF
D: TRBD1
size: NA
V: TRBV27

CDR3: CASRLGVLGYEQYF
D: NA
size: NA
V: TRBV6-5

CDR3: CASGTITRGGSGANVLTF
D: NA
size: NA
V: TRBV5-6

CDR3: CAWSVKGANSPLHF
D: TRBD1
size: NA
V: TRBV30

CDR3: CASRGDRNTEAFF
D: NA
size: NA
V: TRBV6-5

CDR3: CASSVRGDRGNTEAFF
D: TRBD1
size: once
V: TRBV9

CDR3: CATRDSSYEQYF
D: TRBD1
size: NA
V: TRBV10-3

CDR3: CASSLSLGGTNEKLFF
D: NA
size: few
V: TRBV5-1

CDR3: CASREGTANNSPLHF
D: TRBD1
size: many
V: TRBV28

CDR3: CASSLVLGTYEQYF
D: NA
size: NA
V: TRBV5-8

CDR3: CASSRLGYEQYF
D: NA
size: NA
V: TRBV6-5

CDR3: CASSEALAGVQYF
D: TRBD2
size: NA
V: TRBV2

CDR3: CSVETGRAEAFF
D: NA
size: NA
V: TRBV29-1

CDR3: CASSAGTGYYEQYF
D: TRBD1
size: NA
V: TRBV9

CDR3: CASSLGLYQPQHF
D: NA
size: NA
V: TRBV7-2

CDR3: CASSEAGRPSSGNTIYF
D: NA
size: NA
V: TRBV7-2

CDR3: CASSQDPSGSLLPITDTQYF
D: TRBD2
size: few
V: TRBV4-3

CDR3: CATLDQGFEKLFF
D: NA
size: NA
V: TRBV28

CDR3: CASSLELGQNTEAFF
D: NA
size: NA
V: TRBV5-4

CDR3: CASSAGTGNTIYF
D: NA
size: NA
V: TRBV9

CDR3: CASSLLAVETQYF
D: NA
size: NA
V: TRBV12-3/TRBV12-4

CDR3: CATSSLGFPLVLFF
D: NA
size: NA
V: TRBV15

CDR3: CASSEWTGGSYEQYF
D: TRBD1
size: NA
V: TRBV10-1

CDR3: CASRRDSSNQPQHF
D: TRBD1
size: NA
V: TRBV6-6

CDR3: CASSLAGPRNTEAFF
D: NA
size: once
V: TRBV28

CDR3: CASTPSVSYNEQFF
D: NA
size: few
V: TRBV28

CDR3: CASSKQLAGGPETQYF
D: NA
size: NA
V: TRBV21-1

CDR3: CASAAQGSYNSPLHF
D: NA
size: NA
V: TRBV19

CDR3: CASTRRAGLGQETQYF
D: NA
size: NA
V: TRBV3-1/TRBV3-2

CDR3: CASREAGGPIYEQYF
D: TRBD2
size: NA
V: TRBV6-5

CDR3: CASSLVLAGEETQYF
D: TRBD2
size: NA
V: TRBV5-4

CDR3: CASSRGLAGKETQYF
D: TRBD2
size: NA
V: TRBV7-7

CDR3: CASSTWETQYF
D: NA
size: few
V: TRBV2

CDR3: CATSDFLEQFF
D: NA
size: NA
V: TRBV24-1